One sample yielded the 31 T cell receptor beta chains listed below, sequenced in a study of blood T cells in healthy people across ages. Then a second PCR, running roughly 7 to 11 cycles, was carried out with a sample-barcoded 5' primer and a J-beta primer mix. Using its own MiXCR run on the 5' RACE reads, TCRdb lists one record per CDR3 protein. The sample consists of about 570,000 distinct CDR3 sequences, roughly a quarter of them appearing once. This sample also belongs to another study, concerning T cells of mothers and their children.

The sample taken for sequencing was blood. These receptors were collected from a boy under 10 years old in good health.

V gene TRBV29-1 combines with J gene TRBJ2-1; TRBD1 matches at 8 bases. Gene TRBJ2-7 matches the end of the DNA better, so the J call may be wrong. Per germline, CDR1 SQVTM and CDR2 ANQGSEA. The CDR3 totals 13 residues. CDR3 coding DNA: TGCAGCGCCTCACAGGGGGTAATCTACGAGCAGTACTTC. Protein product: CSASQGVIYEQYF.

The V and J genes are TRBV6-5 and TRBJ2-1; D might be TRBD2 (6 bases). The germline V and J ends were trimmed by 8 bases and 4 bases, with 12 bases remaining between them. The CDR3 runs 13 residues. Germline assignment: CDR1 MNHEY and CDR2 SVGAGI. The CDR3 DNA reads TGTGCCAGCGGCAACGGGAGATACAATGAGCAGTTCTTC. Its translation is CASGNGRYNEQFF.

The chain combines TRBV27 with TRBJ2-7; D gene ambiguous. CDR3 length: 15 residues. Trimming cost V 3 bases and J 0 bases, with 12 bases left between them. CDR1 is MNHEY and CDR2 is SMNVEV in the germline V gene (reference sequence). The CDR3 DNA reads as TGTGCCAGCAGTTTGTCACGCCCGAGCTCCTACGAGCAGTACTTC. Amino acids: CASSLSRPSSYEQYF.

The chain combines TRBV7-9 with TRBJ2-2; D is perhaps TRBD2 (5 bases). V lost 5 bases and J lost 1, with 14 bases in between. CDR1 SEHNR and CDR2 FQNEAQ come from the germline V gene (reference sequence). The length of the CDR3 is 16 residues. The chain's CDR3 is CASSQLRGRNTGELFF. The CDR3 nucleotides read TGTGCCAGCAGCCAACTCCGGGGAAGGAACACCGGGGAGCTGTTTTTT.

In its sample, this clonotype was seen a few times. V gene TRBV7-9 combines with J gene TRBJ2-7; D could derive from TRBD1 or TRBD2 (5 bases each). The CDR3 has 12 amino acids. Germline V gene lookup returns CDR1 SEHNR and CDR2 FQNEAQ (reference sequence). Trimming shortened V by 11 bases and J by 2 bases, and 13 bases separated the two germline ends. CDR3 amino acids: CARDAITYEQYF. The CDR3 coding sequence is TGTGCCCGGGACGCCATAACCTACGAGCAGTACTTC.

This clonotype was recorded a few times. CDR3 region: CASSLIVTVASSYNEQFF. In nucleotides, the CDR3 is TGTGCCAGCAGCTTAATCGTGACAGTTGCAAGCTCCTACAATGAGCAGTTCTTC. The gene calls are TRBV11-2 and TRBJ2-1; a possible D gene is TRBD1 (5 bases). The V end lost 2 bases, the J end lost 0 bases, and 17 bases lay between the germline ends. Looked up from germline, CDR1 is SGHAT and CDR2 is FQNNGV. The CDR3 has 18 residues.

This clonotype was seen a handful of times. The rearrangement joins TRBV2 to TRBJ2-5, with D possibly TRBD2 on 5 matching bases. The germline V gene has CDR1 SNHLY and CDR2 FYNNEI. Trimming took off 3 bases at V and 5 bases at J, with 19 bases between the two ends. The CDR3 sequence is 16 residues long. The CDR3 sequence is CASSDGWAVGVETQYF. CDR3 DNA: TGTGCCAGCAGTGACGGTTGGGCAGTGGGAGTGGAGACCCAGTACTTC.

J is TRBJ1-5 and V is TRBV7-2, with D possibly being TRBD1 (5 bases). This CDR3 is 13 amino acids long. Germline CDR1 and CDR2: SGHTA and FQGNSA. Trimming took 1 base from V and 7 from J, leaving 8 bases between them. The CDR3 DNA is TGTGCCAGCAGCTTAGAGGGGTTCCAGCCCCAGCATTTT. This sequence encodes CASSLEGFQPQHF.

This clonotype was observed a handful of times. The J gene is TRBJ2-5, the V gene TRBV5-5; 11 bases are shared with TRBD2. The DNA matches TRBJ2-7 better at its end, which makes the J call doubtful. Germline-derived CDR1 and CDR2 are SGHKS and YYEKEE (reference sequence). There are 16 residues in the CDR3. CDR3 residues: CASSRDPGLAVYEQYF. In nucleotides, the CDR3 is TGTGCCAGCAGCCGCGACCCGGGACTAGCGGTTTACGAGCAGTACTTC.

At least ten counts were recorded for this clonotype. The CDR3 is CASSLAGGSGANVLTF. CDR3 nucleotide sequence: TGTGCCAGCAGCTTGGCCGGAGGCTCTGGGGCCAACGTCCTGACTTTC. The chain couples TRBV7-2 to TRBJ2-6; possibly TRBD2 for D (5 bases). The germline CDR1 and CDR2 sequences are SGHTA and FQGNSA. V was trimmed by 3 bases and J by 0 bases, leaving 9 bases between them. CDR3 size: 16 residues. The variable domain in full, with the rest retrieved from reference TRBV7-2 and TRBJ2-6, is GAGVSQSPSNKVTEKGKDVELRCDPISGHTALYWYRQSLGQGLEFLIYFQGNSAPDKSGLPSDRFSAERTGGSVSTLTIQRTQQEDSAVYLCASSLAGGSGANVLTFGAGSRLTVL.

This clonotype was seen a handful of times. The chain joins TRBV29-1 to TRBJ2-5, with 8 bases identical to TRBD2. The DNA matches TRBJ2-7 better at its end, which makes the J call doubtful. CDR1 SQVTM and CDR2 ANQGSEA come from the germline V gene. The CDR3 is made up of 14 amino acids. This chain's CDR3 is CSVEDWSGGGEQYF. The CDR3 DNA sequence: TGCAGCGTTGAAGACTGGTCGGGGGGGGGCGAGCAGTACTTC.

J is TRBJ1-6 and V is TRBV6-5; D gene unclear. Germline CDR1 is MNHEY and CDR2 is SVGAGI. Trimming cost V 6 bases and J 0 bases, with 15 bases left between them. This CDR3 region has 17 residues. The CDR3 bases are TGTGCCAGCAGCTTACGTGGGCTGAGCTCCTATAATTCACCCCTCCACTTT. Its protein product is CASSLRGLSSYNSPLHF.

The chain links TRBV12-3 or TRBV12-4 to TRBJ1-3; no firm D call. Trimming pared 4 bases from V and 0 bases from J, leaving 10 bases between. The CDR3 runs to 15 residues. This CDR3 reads CASSSGLFSGNTIYF. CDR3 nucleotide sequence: TGTGCCAGCAGTTCCGGACTTTTCTCTGGAAACACCATATATTTT.

CDR3 amino acids: CASSRRAGGTYEQYF. CDR3 bases: TGCGCCAGCAGCCGACGGGCGGGAGGCACCTACGAGCAGTACTTC. The chain combines TRBV4-3 with TRBJ2-1; TRBD2 matches 8 bases. The assigned J gene may be wrong: the sequence end matches TRBJ2-7 better. The CDR3 loop spans 15 amino acids. Germline assignment: CDR1 LGHNA and CDR2 YSLEER.

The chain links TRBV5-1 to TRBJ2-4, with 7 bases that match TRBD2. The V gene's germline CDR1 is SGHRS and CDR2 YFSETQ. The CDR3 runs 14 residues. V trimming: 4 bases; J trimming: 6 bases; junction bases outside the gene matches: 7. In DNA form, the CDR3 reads TGCGCCAGCAGCGCCGGACTAGACTTAAACATTCAGTACTTC. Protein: CASSAGLDLNIQYF.

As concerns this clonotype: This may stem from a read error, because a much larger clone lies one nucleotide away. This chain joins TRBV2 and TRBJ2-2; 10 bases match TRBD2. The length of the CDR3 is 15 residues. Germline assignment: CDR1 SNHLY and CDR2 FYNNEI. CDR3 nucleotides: TGTGCCGGCAGTTCTAGCGGGAGTTTCACCGGGGAGCTGTTTTTT. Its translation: CAGSSSGSFTGELFF. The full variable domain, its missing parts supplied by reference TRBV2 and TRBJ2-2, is EPEVTQTPSHQVTQMGQEVILRCVPISNHLYFYWYRQILGQKVEFLVSFYNNEISEKSEIFDDQFSVERPDGSNFTLKIRSTKLEDSAMYFCAGSSSGSFTGELFFGEGSRLTVL.

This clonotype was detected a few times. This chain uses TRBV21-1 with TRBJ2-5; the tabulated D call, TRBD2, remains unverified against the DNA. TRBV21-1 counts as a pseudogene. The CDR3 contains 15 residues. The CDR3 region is CASSIHIRGRETQYF. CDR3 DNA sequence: TGTGCCAGCAGCATTCACATAAGGGGGAGGGAGACCCAGTACTTC.

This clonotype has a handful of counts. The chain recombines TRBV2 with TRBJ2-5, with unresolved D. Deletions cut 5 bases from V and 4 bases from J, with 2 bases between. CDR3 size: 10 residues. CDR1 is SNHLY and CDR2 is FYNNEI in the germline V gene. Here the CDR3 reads CASSTETQYF. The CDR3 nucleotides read TGTGCCAGCAGTACAGAGACCCAGTACTTC. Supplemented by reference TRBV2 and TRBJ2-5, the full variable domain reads EPEVTQTPSHQVTQMGQEVILRCVPISNHLYFYWYRQILGQKVEFLVSFYNNEISEKSEIFDDQFSVERPDGSNFTLKIRSTKLEDSAMYFCASSTETQYFGPGTRLLVL.

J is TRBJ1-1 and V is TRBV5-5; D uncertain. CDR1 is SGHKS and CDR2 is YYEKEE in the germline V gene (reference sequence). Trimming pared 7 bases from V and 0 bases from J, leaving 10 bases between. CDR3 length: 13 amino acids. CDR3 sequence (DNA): TGTGCCAGCCAGCTTGCCATGAACACTGAAGCTTTCTTT. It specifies CASQLAMNTEAFF.

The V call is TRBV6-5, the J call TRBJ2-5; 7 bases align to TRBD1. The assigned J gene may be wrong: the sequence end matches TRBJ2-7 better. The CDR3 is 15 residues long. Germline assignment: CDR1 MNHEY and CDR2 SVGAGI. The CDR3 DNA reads TGTGCCAGCAGTTACTCGGGAACAGGGGTCTACGAGCAGTACTTC. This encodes CASSYSGTGVYEQYF.

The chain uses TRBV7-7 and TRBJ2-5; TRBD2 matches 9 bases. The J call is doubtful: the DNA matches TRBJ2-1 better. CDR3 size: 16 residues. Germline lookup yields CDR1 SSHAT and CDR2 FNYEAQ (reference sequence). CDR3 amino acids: CASSLGTSMGANEQFF. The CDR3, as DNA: TGTGCCAGCAGTCTCGGGACTAGCATGGGAGCGAATGAGCAGTTCTTC.

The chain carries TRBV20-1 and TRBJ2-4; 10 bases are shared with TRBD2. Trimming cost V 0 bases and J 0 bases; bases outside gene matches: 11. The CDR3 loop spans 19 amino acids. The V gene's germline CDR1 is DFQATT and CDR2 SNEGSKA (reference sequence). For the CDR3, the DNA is TGCAGTGCTAGAGATAGTAAGCGGGAGGGAAAACTAGCCAAAAACATTCAGTACTTC. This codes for CSARDSKREGKLAKNIQYF.

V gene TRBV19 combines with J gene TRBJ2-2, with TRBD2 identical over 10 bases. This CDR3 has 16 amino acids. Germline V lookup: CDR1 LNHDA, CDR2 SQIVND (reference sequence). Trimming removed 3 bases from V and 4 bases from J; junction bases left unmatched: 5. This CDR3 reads CASSIALAGVTGELFF. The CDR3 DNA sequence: TGTGCCAGTAGTATCGCGCTAGCGGGAGTCACCGGGGAGCTGTTTTTT. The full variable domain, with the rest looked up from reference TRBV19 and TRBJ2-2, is DGGITQSPKYLFRKEGQNVTLSCEQNLNHDAMYWYRQDPGQGLRLIYYSQIVNDFQKGDIAEGYSVSREKKESFPLTVTSAQKNPTAFYLCASSIALAGVTGELFFGEGSRLTVL.

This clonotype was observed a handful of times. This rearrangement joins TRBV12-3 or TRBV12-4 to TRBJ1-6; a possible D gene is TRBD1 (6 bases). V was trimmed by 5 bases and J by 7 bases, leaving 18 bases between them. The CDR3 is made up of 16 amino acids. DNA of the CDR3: TGTGCCAGCAGTCCCCTGAAAGGGGGGGCGAATTCACCCCTCCACTTT. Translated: CASSPLKGGANSPLHF.

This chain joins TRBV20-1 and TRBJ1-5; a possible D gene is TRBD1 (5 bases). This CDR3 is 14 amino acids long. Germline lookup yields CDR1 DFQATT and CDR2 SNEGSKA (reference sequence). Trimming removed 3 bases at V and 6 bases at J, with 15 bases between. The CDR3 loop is CSASSLGEVQPQHF. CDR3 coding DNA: TGCAGTGCTAGCTCCCTGGGGGAGGTTCAGCCCCAGCATTTT.

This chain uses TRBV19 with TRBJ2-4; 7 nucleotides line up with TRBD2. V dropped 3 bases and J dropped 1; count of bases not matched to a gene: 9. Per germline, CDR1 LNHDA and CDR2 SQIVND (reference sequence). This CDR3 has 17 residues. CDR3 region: CASSIPLYGGAKNIQYF. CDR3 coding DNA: TGTGCCAGTAGTATCCCCCTGTACGGGGGGGCCAAAAACATTCAGTACTTC.

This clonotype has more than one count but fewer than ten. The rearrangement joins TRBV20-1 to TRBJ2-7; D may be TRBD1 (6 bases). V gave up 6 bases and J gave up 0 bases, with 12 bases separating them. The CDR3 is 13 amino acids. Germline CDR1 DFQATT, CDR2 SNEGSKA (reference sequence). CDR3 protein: CSARQVNSYEQYF. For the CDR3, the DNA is TGCAGTGCCAGACAGGTTAACTCCTACGAGCAGTACTTC.

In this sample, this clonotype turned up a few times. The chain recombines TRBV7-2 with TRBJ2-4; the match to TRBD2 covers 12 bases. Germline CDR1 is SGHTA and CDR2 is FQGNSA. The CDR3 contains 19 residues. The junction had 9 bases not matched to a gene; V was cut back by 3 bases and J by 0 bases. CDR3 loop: CASSFGLAGRRGAKNIQYF. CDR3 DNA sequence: TGTGCCAGCAGCTTTGGACTAGCGGGACGGAGGGGAGCCAAAAACATTCAGTACTTC.

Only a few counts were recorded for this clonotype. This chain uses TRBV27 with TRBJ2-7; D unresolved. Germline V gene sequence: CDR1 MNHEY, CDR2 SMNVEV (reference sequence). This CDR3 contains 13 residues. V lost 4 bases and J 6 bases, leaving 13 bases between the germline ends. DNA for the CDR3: TGTGCCAGCAGTTCTACCCCCAGGCTCGAGCAGTACTTC. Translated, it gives CASSSTPRLEQYF.

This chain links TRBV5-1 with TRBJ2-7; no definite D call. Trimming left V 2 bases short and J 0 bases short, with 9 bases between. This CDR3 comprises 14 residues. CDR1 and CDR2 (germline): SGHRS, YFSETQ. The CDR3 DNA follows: TGCGCCAGCAGCTTCTCCCAGAGCTCCTACGAGCAGTACTTC. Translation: CASSFSQSSYEQYF.

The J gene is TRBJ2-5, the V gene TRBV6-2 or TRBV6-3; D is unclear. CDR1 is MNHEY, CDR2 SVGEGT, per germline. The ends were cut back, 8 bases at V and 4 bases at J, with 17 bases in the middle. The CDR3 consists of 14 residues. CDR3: CASGRSRVGETQYF. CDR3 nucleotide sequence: TGTGCCAGCGGGCGGAGTAGGGTAGGAGAGACCCAGTACTTC.